This passage covers 3 T cell receptor beta chains from one sample sequenced in a study of cytomegalovirus exposure and HLA in healthy donors (dated by TCRdb to about 2017). The library relied on the immunoSEQ multiplex PCR assay. The multiplex PCR relied on a mix of 60 forward primers for TCR Vbeta segments and 13 reverse primers for TCR Jbeta segments. TCRdb took this table from immuneACCESS and kept in-frame rearrangements with V and J called. Such tables lack part of the clones; where checked against another copy, unresolved V genes explain under half of the gap, and the rest is unexplained. The sample table shows 180,000 or so clones, and about 9% are seen once. Of the sample, roughly 1.3% falls within the top ten clones. Material: PBMCs. Every receptor here comes from a woman in her twenties or thirties in good health and CMV-seropositive.

This clone came up a few times. CDR3 sequence reads: CASSPAREGYEQYF. In DNA, the CDR3 is TGTGCCAGCAGCCCTGCGCGGGAGGGGTACGAGCAGTACTTC. The chain links TRBV7-2 to TRBJ2-7; 9 bases agree with TRBD2. Germline lookup yields CDR1 SGHTA and CDR2 FQGNSA. V dropped 5 bases and J dropped 4; count of bases not matched to a gene: 6. The CDR3 sequence is 14 residues long. The complete variable domain, with remaining parts taken from reference TRBV7-2 and TRBJ2-7, reads GAGVSQSPSNKVTEKGKDVELRCDPISGHTALYWYRQSLGQGLEFLIYFQGNSAPDKSGLPSDRFSAERTGGSVSTLTIQRTQQEDSAVYLCASSPAREGYEQYFGPGTRLTVT.

The CDR3 is CASSLLREGHVSYEQYF. In DNA, the CDR3 is TGTGCCAGCAGCTTGCTCCGGGAGGGACATGTCTCCTACGAGCAGTACTTC. The chain recombines TRBV5-5 with TRBJ2-7; 8 bases agree with TRBD2. The V segment lost 1 base and the J segment 0 bases; nucleotides outside the gene matches: 9. The CDR3 contains 17 residues. Germline CDR1 reads SGHKS; CDR2 reads YYEKEE (reference sequence).

V usage is TRBV6-1 and J usage is TRBJ2-7, with 8 bases that match TRBD1. Trimming took 7 bases from V and 4 from J; bases not matched to a gene: 9. CDR1 is MNHNS, CDR2 SASEGT, per germline. The CDR3 is made up of 14 amino acids. DNA of the CDR3: TGTGCCAGCAACGAACAGGGGGGTTGGTACGAGCAGTACTTC. Its translation is CASNEQGGWYEQYF.